The T cell receptor (beta chain) described here comes from a study of blood T cell repertoires in COVID-19. Study in general: Italy, Spain and the United States were the sources of the convalescent and acute COVID-19 samples. PBMCs, B-cell-depleted T cells, or T cells provided the cDNA or gDNA that made up the material.

Seattle's cohort entered during active infection and was followed longitudinally. Authors' analysis steps: Using reference gene primer amplification, nucleated cell counts were estimated. The method was immunoSEQ multiplex PCR; TCRdb's version includes in-frame clones alone and lacks a portion of them. V and J calls and clone size are given by that table; D and trimming were obtained from the DNA. This table holds about 38,000 clones, approximately 69% found once. This sequence originates from a man in his 70s with COVID-19, enrolled during active disease. The specimen was peripheral blood.

The CDR3 coding sequence is TGTGCCAGCAGCTACCCGGGACTAGGCCCGGACGAGCAGTACTTC. Translating it yields CASSYPGLGPDEQYF. This rearrangement joins TRBV5-4 to TRBJ2-7; 8 nucleotides match TRBD2. The germline V gene encodes CDR1 SGHNT and CDR2 YYREEE (reference sequence). The CDR3 spans 15 residues. With V trimmed by 3 bases and J by 5 bases, 10 bases remained unmatched.